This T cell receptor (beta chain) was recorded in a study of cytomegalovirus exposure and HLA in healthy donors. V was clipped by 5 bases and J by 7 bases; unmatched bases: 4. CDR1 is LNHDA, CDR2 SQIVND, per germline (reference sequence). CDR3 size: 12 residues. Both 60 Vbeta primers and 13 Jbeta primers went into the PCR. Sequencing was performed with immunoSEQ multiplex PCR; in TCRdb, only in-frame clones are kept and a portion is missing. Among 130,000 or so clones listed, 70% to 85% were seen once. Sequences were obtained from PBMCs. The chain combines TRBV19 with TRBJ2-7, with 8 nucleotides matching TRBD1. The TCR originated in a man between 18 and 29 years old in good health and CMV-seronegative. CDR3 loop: CASSSYRGEQYF. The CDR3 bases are TGTGCCAGTAGTTCGTACAGGGGGGAGCAGTACTTC.